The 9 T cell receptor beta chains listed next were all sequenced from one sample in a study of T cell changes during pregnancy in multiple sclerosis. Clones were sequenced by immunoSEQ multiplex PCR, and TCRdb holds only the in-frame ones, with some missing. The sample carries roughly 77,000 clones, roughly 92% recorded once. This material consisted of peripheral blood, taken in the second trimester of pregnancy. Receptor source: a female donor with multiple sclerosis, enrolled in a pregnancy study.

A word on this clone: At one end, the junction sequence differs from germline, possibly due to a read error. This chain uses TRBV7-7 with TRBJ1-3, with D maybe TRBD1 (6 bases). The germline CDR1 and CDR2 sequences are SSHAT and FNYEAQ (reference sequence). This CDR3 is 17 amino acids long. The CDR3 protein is CASSPYPMGAGGNTIYF. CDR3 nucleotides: TGTGCTAGCAGCCCTTACCCGATGGGGGCGGGTGGAAACACCATATATTTT.

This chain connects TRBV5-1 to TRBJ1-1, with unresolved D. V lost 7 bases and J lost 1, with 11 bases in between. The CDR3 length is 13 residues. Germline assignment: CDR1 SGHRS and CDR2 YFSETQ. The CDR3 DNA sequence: TGCGCCAGCGGCCAACAGTGGAACACTGAAGCTTTCTTT. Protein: CASGQQWNTEAFF.

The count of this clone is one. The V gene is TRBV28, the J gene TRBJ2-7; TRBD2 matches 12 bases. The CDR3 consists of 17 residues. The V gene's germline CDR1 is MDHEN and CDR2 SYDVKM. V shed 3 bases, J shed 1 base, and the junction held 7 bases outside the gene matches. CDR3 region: CASSFRLAGVRSYEQYF. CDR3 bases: TGTGCCAGCAGTTTTAGACTAGCGGGAGTTAGGTCCTACGAGCAGTACTTC.

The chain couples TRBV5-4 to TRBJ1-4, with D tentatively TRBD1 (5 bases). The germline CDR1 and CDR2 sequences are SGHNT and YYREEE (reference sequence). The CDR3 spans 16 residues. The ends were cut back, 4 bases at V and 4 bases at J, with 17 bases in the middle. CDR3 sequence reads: CASSLRQTGYNEKLFF. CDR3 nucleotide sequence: TGTGCCAGCAGCCTAAGACAGACCGGCTATAATGAAAAACTGTTTTTT. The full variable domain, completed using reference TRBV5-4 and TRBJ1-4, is ETGVTQSPTHLIKTRGQQVTLRCSSQSGHNTVSWYQQALGQGPQFIFQYYREEENGRGNFPPRFSGLQFPNYSSELNVNALELDDSALYLCASSLRQTGYNEKLFFGSGTQLSVL.

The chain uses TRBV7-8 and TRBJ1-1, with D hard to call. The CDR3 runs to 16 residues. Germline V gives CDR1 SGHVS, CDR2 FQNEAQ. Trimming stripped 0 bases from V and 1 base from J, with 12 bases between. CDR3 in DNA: TGTGCCAGCAGCTTAGCGGCGAGGATCAAGAACACTGAAGCTTTCTTT. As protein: CASSLAARIKNTEAFF.

This chain's CDR3 is CASSQDHSGQETQYF. The CDR3 DNA follows: TGCGCCAGCAGCCAAGATCACTCAGGACAAGAGACCCAGTACTTC. The rearrangement uses TRBV4-1 and TRBJ2-5; D is undetermined. Germline CDR1 reads MGHRA; CDR2 reads YSYEKL. V was pared by 0 bases and J by 2 bases, with 10 bases between. This CDR3 has 15 residues.

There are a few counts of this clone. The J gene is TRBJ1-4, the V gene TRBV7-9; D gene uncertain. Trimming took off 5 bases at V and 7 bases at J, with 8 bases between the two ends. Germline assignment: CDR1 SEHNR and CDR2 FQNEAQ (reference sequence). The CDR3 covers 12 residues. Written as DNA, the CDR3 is TGTGCCAGCAGCCCCAACGGTGAAAAACTGTTTTTT. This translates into CASSPNGEKLFF.

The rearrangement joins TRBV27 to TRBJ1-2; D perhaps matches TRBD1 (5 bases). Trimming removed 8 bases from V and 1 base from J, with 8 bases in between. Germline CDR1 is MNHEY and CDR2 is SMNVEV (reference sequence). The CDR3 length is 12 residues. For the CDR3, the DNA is TGTGCCAGCGGGGGAGGTAACTATGGCTACACCTTC. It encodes CASGGGNYGYTF.

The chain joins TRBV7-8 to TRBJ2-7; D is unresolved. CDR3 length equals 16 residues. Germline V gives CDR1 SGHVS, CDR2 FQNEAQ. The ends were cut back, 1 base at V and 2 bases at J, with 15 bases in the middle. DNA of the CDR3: TGTGCCAGCAGCTTAGGGCGGCTACCGAGGACCTACGAGCAGTACTTC. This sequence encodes CASSLGRLPRTYEQYF. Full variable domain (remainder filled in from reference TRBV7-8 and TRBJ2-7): GAGVSQSPRYKVAKRGQDVALRCDPISGHVSLFWYQQALGQGPEFLTYFQNEAQLDKSGLPSDRFFAERPEGSVSTLKIQRTQQEDSAVYLCASSLGRLPRTYEQYFGPGTRLTVT.